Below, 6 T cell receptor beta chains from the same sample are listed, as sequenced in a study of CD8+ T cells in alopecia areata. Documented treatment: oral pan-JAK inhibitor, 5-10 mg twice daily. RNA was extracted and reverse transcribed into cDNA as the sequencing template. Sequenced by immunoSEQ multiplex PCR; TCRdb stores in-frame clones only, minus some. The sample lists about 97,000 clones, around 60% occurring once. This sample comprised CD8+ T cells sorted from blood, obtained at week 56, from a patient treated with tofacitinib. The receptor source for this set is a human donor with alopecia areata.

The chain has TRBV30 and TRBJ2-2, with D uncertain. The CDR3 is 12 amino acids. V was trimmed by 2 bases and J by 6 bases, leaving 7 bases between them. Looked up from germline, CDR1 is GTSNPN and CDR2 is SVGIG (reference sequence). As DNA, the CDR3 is TGTGCCTGGAGTATAGGGTCCGGGGAGCTGTTTTTT. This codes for CAWSIGSGELFF.

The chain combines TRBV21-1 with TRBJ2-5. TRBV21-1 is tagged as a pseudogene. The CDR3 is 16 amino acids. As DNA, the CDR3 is TGTGCCAGCAGCAAAGTGTGGAAGAACGCGCAAGAGACCCAGTACTTC. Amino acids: CASSKVWKNAQETQYF.

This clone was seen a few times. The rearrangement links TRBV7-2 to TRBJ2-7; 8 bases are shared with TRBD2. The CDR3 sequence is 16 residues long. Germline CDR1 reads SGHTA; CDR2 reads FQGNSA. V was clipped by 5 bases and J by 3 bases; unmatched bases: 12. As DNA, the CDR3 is TGTGCCAGCAGCCACTCGATTAGCGGGGACTACTACGAGCAGTACTTC. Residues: CASSHSISGDYYEQYF.

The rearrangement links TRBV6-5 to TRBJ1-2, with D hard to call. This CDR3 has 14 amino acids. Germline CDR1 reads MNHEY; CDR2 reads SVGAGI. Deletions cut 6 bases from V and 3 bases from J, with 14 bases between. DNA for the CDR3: TGTGCCAGCAGCAACCTCCCGAGGGACTATGGCTACACCTTC. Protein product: CASSNLPRDYGYTF.

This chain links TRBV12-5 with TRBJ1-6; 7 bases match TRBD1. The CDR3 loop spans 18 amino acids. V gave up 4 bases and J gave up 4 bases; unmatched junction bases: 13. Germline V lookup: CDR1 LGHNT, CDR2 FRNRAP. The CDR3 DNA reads TGTGCTAGTGGTTCGGGACCACGGCCAGGGGGTTATAATTCACCCCTCCACTTT. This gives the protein CASGSGPRPGGYNSPLHF.

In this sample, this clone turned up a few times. In nucleotides, the CDR3 is TGTGCCAGCAGCTTACCGACCCGACAGCGCTACGAGCAGTACTTC. Protein product: CASSLPTRQRYEQYF. The chain employs TRBV7-8 and TRBJ2-7; the D gene is possibly TRBD1 (5 bases). The length of the CDR3 is 15 residues. V lost 2 bases and J lost 3, with 14 bases in between. Germline V lookup: CDR1 SGHVS, CDR2 FQNEAQ.